These 5 T cell receptor beta chains originate from one sample sequenced in a study of blood T cell repertoires in COVID-19. The table came from immunoSEQ multiplex PCR; TCRdb's copy has only in-frame clones and leaves some out. The sample carries around 250,000 clones, 70% to 90% recorded once. The specimen was peripheral blood. All receptors derive from a woman in her seventies with active or convalescent COVID-19.

The chain uses TRBV7-9 and TRBJ1-1; no clear D gene. Germline CDR1 and CDR2: SEHNR and FQNEAQ (reference sequence). The CDR3 length is 13 residues. V shed 4 bases and J shed 4 bases, with 10 bases lying between them. This CDR3 is CASSYQAITEAFF. CDR3 DNA: TGTGCCAGCAGCTACCAGGCGATCACTGAAGCTTTCTTT.

V and J are TRBV6-1 and TRBJ1-2; D possibly corresponds to TRBD1 (5 bases). V shed 1 base and J shed 5 bases, with 14 bases lying between them. Looked up from germline, CDR1 is MNHNS and CDR2 is SASEGT. CDR3 length equals 15 residues. This CDR3 is CASSEVLPDRYGYTF. CDR3 coding DNA: TGTGCCAGCAGTGAAGTACTGCCTGACAGATATGGCTACACCTTC.

The chain recombines TRBV9 with TRBJ2-2, with TRBD1 matching 8 bases. Germline V gene sequence: CDR1 SGDLS, CDR2 YYNGEE. This CDR3 is 14 amino acids long. Trimming cost V 0 bases and J 6 bases; bases outside gene matches: 1. The CDR3 region is CASSVEGQAGELFF. The DNA for the CDR3 is TGTGCCAGCAGCGTAGAGGGACAGGCCGGGGAGCTGTTTTTT.

The V and J genes are TRBV7-9 and TRBJ1-2; D gene ambiguous. Germline V gene lookup returns CDR1 SEHNR and CDR2 FQNEAQ (reference sequence). Trimming stripped 1 base from V and 7 bases from J, with 13 bases between. The CDR3 spans 14 residues. The CDR3 is CASSLDGRAVGYTF. CDR3 DNA: TGTGCCAGCAGCTTAGATGGGAGGGCTGTTGGCTACACCTTC. Full variable domain (outside the CDR3, taken from reference TRBV7-9 and TRBJ1-2): DTGVSQNPRHKITKRGQNVTFRCDPISEHNRLYWYRQTLGQGPEFLTYFQNEAQLEKSRLLSDRFSAERPKGSFSTLEIQRTEQGDSAMYLCASSLDGRAVGYTFGSGTRLTVV.

Concerning this clone itself: One junction end disagrees with the germline gene, perhaps due to a read error. This chain links TRBV18 with TRBJ1-1; D unclear. This CDR3 region has 12 residues. Germline CDR1 is KGHSH and CDR2 is LQKENI. The CDR3 reads CSPTRGNTEAFF. CDR3 in DNA: TGCTCACCAACCCGAGGGAACACTGAAGCTTTCTTT.